Given below is one TCR beta chain in context. The germline V and J ends were trimmed by 4 bases and 0 bases, with 14 bases remaining between them. From germline, CDR1 is SGDLS and CDR2 YYNGEE. The CDR3 has 16 amino acids. This record belongs to a study of T cell responses to AZD1222 COVID-19 vaccine. Measured with immunoSEQ multiplex PCR; TCRdb has only the in-frame clones, and not every one. The repertoire holds 150,000 to 200,000 clones, with 85% to 95% as singletons. The source is an adult in good health. This chain uses TRBV9 with TRBJ2-1; perhaps TRBD2 as D (7 bases). The specimen was peripheral blood, collected on day 0 of AZD1222 vaccination. The CDR3 is CASSPRGASSYNEQFF. The CDR3 coding sequence is TGTGCCAGCAGCCCTCGGGGGGCCAGCTCCTACAATGAGCAGTTCTTC.